Presented here are 12 T cell receptor beta chains from one specimen sequenced in a study of B cell selection in AIRE deficiency. TCRdb keeps only in-frame clones here, not all; method: immunoSEQ multiplex PCR. The table has tens of thousands of clones, about 98% seen once. The sorted conventional CD4 T cells were gated as CD4+CD127+. Sequences were obtained from conventional CD4+ T cells sorted from PBMCs. These receptors were collected from a human donor with AIRE deficiency.

The chain is built from TRBV15 and TRBJ2-3, with D perhaps matching TRBD2 (6 bases). Trimming pared 6 bases from V and 0 bases from J, leaving 10 bases between. This CDR3 region has 14 residues. The germline V gene has CDR1 LNHNV and CDR2 YYDKDF (reference sequence). As DNA, the CDR3 is TGTGCCACCAGTTTACTAGCAAGCACAGATACGCAGTATTTT. Protein: CATSLLASTDTQYF. Full variable domain (remainder filled in from reference TRBV15 and TRBJ2-3): DAMVIQNPRYQVTQFGKPVTLSCSQTLNHNVMYWYQQKSSQAPKLLFHYYDKDFNNEADTPDNFQSRRPNTSFCFLDIRSPGLGDTAMYLCATSLLASTDTQYFGPGTRLTVL.

This clone was picked up one time. This chain joins TRBV5-8 and TRBJ2-1; the D gene is possibly TRBD1 (6 bases). This CDR3 contains 14 residues. V shed 4 bases and J shed 3 bases, with 11 bases lying between them. Germline CDR1 reads SGHTS; CDR2 reads YDEGEE. CDR3 bases: TGTGCCAGCAGCCCGAGGACAGACTACAATGAGCAGTTCTTC. This gives the protein CASSPRTDYNEQFF. Looking up the rest from reference TRBV5-8 and TRBJ2-1 gives the full variable domain: EAGVTQSPTHLIKTRGQQATLRCSPISGHTSVYWYQQALGLGLQFLLWYDEGEERNRGNFPPRFSGRQFPNYSSELNVNALELEDSALYLCASSPRTDYNEQFFGPGTRLTVL.

This clone came up once. The gene calls are TRBV4-2 and TRBJ2-6; D may be TRBD2 (5 bases). The CDR3 contains 18 residues. Trimming pared 1 base from V and 2 bases from J, leaving 15 bases between. The germline CDR1 and CDR2 sequences are LGHNA and YNFKEQ. CDR3 bases: TGTGCCAGCAGCCAAGTCCTCGGGGAGAAAGCTGGGGCCAACGTCCTGACTTTC. This codes for CASSQVLGEKAGANVLTF.

CDR3 nucleotides: TGTGCCAGCAGTTCACTAGATGAGCAGTTCTTC. Translation: CASSSLDEQFF. The chain couples TRBV6-6 to TRBJ2-1, with D maybe TRBD2 (5 bases). The CDR3 sequence is 11 residues long. V was shortened by 4 bases and J by 8 bases, with 6 bases between the two germline ends. Germline V gene sequence: CDR1 MNHNY, CDR2 SVGAGI (reference sequence).

This chain joins TRBV11-2 and TRBJ1-3, with TRBD1 as a possible D gene (5 bases). The CDR3 totals 16 residues. V was pared by 0 bases and J by 2 bases, with 11 bases between. The V gene's germline CDR1 is SGHAT and CDR2 FQNNGV. The CDR3 DNA is TGTGCCAGCAGCTTAGATGGGGCAGCCACTGGAAACACCATATATTTT. The encoded protein is CASSLDGAATGNTIYF.

CDR3 sequence: CASSIEGSYEQYF. CDR3 sequence (DNA): TGCGCCAGCAGTATAGAGGGTTCCTACGAGCAGTACTTC. The chain recombines TRBV10-2 with TRBJ2-7, with a tentative D call TRBD2 (5 bases). Germline CDR1 WSHSY, CDR2 SAAADI. This CDR3 has 13 residues. V lost 5 bases and J lost 1, with 9 bases in between.

The J gene is TRBJ2-1, the V gene TRBV4-3; D not resolved. V was trimmed by 0 bases and J by 0 bases, leaving 15 bases between them. The CDR3 has 18 amino acids. Germline CDR1 and CDR2: LGHNA and YSLEER. The CDR3 reads CASSQDGFGINSYNEQFF. The CDR3 bases are TGCGCCAGCAGCCAAGATGGGTTTGGAATTAACTCCTACAATGAGCAGTTCTTC.

In its sample, this clone was seen once. The V call is TRBV30, the J call TRBJ2-1, with 7 bases that match TRBD1. Looked up from germline, CDR1 is GTSNPN and CDR2 is SVGIG (reference sequence). The CDR3 extends over 17 amino acids. V shed 3 bases and J 0 bases; nucleotides not matched to a gene: 11. CDR3 coding DNA: TGTGCCTGGAGACGTAAACAGGGGCCAAGCTCCTACAATGAGCAGTTCTTC. This sequence encodes CAWRRKQGPSSYNEQFF.

Remarks on this clone: Compared with germline, one end of the junction differs, possibly owing to a read error. The chain has TRBV2 and TRBJ1-1; 7 nucleotides line up with TRBD1. Germline CDR1 reads SNHLY; CDR2 reads FYNNEI. This CDR3 is built from 14 residues. CDR3 nucleotide sequence: TGTGCCAGCAGTGAAATTGGCAAAGGACAGGCTTTACCTTTT. It specifies CASSEIGKGQALPF.

V usage is TRBV7-2 and J usage is TRBJ2-1; no clear D. Trimming removed 2 bases from V and 3 bases from J, with 5 bases in between. The germline CDR1 and CDR2 sequences are SGHTA and FQGNSA. This CDR3 has 13 amino acids. The CDR3 sequence: CASSLQVYNEQFF. As DNA, the CDR3 is TGTGCCAGCAGCTTACAGGTCTACAATGAGCAGTTCTTC.

The chain employs TRBV27 and TRBJ2-7; D may be TRBD2 (5 bases). Germline V gene data show CDR1 as MNHEY and CDR2 as SMNVEV (reference sequence). V was shortened by 2 bases and J by 2 bases, with 7 bases between the two germline ends. This CDR3 is 13 amino acids long. CDR3 loop: CASSLTGTYEQYF. In DNA, the CDR3 is TGTGCCAGCAGTTTAACGGGGACCTACGAGCAGTACTTC.

The rearrangement uses TRBV6-6 and TRBJ1-1, with D uncertain. The CDR3 sequence is 14 residues long. V was pared by 4 bases and J by 3 bases, with 12 bases between. Germline CDR1 is MNHNY and CDR2 is SVGAGI (reference sequence). CDR3 nucleotide sequence: TGTGCCAGCAGTTCCGCGAGGAGGGACACTGAAGCTTTCTTT. Protein sequence: CASSSARRDTEAFF.